These 30 T cell receptor beta chains came from one sample sequenced in a study of cytomegalovirus exposure and HLA in healthy donors. PCR used 60 Vbeta primers and 13 Jbeta primers. Some clones are missing from TCRdb's copy, which holds only in-frame ones; the method was immunoSEQ multiplex PCR. The sample holds under 200,000 clones, around 74% seen once. Sample: PBMCs. The source of these receptors is a woman aged 25-40 years in good health and CMV-seronegative.

The chain couples TRBV7-9 to TRBJ1-2, with D maybe TRBD1 (6 bases). Germline CDR1 is SEHNR and CDR2 is FQNEAQ (reference sequence). This CDR3 spans 12 amino acids. Trimming took 4 bases from V and 3 from J, leaving 6 bases between them. The CDR3 region is CASSSGDYGYTF. CDR3 coding DNA: TGTGCCAGCAGCTCAGGGGACTATGGCTACACCTTC.

V gene TRBV6-1 combines with J gene TRBJ2-4; 7 bases match TRBD2. J was trimmed by 6 bases and V by 2 bases; bases with no gene match: 7. CDR1 MNHNS and CDR2 SASEGT come from the germline V gene. There are 15 residues in the CDR3. This chain's CDR3 is CASSENEGEGNIQYF. The CDR3 DNA follows: TGTGCCAGCAGTGAAAACGAAGGGGAGGGAAACATTCAGTACTTC.

The V call is TRBV5-4, the J call TRBJ1-4; no reliable D call. Germline V lookup: CDR1 SGHNT, CDR2 YYREEE (reference sequence). Trimming stripped 2 bases from V and 5 bases from J, with 16 bases between. This CDR3 contains 16 residues. CDR3 sequence: CASSFWIGEPNEKLFF. As DNA, the CDR3 is TGTGCCAGCAGCTTCTGGATTGGGGAGCCGAATGAAAAACTGTTTTTT.

The V call is TRBV4-1, the J call TRBJ2-7, with 8 bases aligning to TRBD1. The CDR3 is made up of 15 amino acids. The V gene end was trimmed by 4 bases and the J gene end by 3 bases; junction bases not matched to a gene: 8. Germline values: CDR1 MGHRA, CDR2 YSYEKL. CDR3 amino acids: CASSRGQGEVYEQYF. Written as DNA, the CDR3 is TGCGCCAGCAGCCGCGGACAGGGAGAGGTCTACGAGCAGTACTTC.

The rearrangement joins TRBV9 to TRBJ1-1, with D hard to call. Trimming cost V 0 bases and J 5 bases, with 14 bases left between them. Germline CDR1 and CDR2: SGDLS and YYNGEE. The CDR3 extends over 15 amino acids. For the CDR3, the DNA is TGTGCCAGCAGCGTAGTCCCAACCCTCACAACTGAAGCTTTCTTT. It codes for CASSVVPTLTTEAFF. The variable domain in full, with the rest retrieved from reference TRBV9 and TRBJ1-1, is DSGVTQTPKHLITATGQRVTLRCSPRSGDLSVYWYQQSLDQGLQFLIQYYNGEERAKGNILERFSAQQFPDLHSELNLSSLELGDSALYFCASSVVPTLTTEAFFGQGTRLTVV.

The genes are TRBV15 and TRBJ1-1; 7 bases align to TRBD1. Germline loops: CDR1 LNHNV, CDR2 YYDKDF (reference sequence). The CDR3 loop spans 13 amino acids. The V segment lost 7 bases and the J segment 5 bases; nucleotides outside the gene matches: 7. CDR3 nucleotide sequence: TGTGCCACCAATGACAGGGTGAGGACTGAAGCTTTCTTT. This codes for CATNDRVRTEAFF.

The CDR3 bases are TGTGCCAGCAAGGGCGGGTCCTACAATGAGCAGTTCTTC. This codes for CASKGGSYNEQFF. The chain has TRBV6-5 and TRBJ2-1, with a possible D match to TRBD2 (5 bases). In germline, CDR1 is MNHEY, CDR2 SVGAGI. This CDR3 has 13 amino acids. The germline V and J ends were trimmed by 7 bases and 1 base, with 8 bases remaining between them.

The chain carries TRBV18 and TRBJ2-5, with 8 bases fitting TRBD2. The germline gives CDR1 KGHSH, CDR2 LQKENI. Trimming at V came to 8 bases and at J to 4 bases, leaving 12 bases not matched to a gene. The CDR3 extends over 15 amino acids. The CDR3 spells CASLTTGSGGETQYF. CDR3 in DNA: TGTGCCAGCCTCACCACGGGAAGCGGGGGAGAGACCCAGTACTTC.

This rearrangement joins TRBV6-5 to TRBJ2-5; TRBD2 is a possible D gene (5 bases). Germline V gene data show CDR1 as MNHEY and CDR2 as SVGAGI. Trimming cost V 0 bases and J 5 bases, with 13 bases left between them. The CDR3 has 15 residues. The CDR3 sequence: CASSYSFLAGETQYF. The DNA of the CDR3 is TGTGCCAGCAGTTACTCGTTTCTAGCCGGGGAGACCCAGTACTTC.

There are a few counts of this clone. The chain employs TRBV6-6 and TRBJ2-2; D ambiguous. V was clipped by 2 bases and J by 1 base, with 8 bases between them. This CDR3 spans 15 amino acids. CDR1 MNHNY and CDR2 SVGAGI come from the germline V gene (reference sequence). CDR3 DNA: TGTGCCAGCAGTTACCCCGAACAGAACACCGGGGAGCTGTTTTTT. Its translation is CASSYPEQNTGELFF.

In this sample, this clone turned up once. The chain recombines TRBV9 with TRBJ1-1; 7 bases are a match to TRBD1. The germline gives CDR1 SGDLS, CDR2 YYNGEE. Trimming took 1 base from V and 1 from J; bases not matched to a gene: 1. CDR3 size: 14 residues. DNA of the CDR3: TGTGCCAGCAGCGTAACAGGGGCGAACACTGAAGCTTTCTTT. It is translated as CASSVTGANTEAFF.

The genes are TRBV9 and TRBJ1-1; D not certain. Germline V gives CDR1 SGDLS, CDR2 YYNGEE. Trimming shortened V by 1 base and J by 1 base, and 5 bases separated the two germline ends. The CDR3 contains 13 residues. The CDR3 spells CASSVTPNTEAFF. The CDR3 coding sequence is TGTGCCAGCAGCGTAACACCGAACACTGAAGCTTTCTTT.

V gene TRBV7-3 combines with J gene TRBJ2-3, with D possibly being TRBD2 (5 bases). The ends were cut back, 3 bases at V and 1 base at J, with 8 bases in the middle. Per germline, CDR1 SGHTA and CDR2 FQGTGA. This CDR3 comprises 14 residues. CDR3 sequence reads: CASSFGRGTDTQYF. CDR3 nucleotide sequence: TGTGCCAGCAGCTTTGGGCGGGGCACAGATACGCAGTATTTT.

CDR3 sequence reads: CASSPGGKVEQYF. The CDR3 DNA sequence: TGTGCCAGCAGCCCGGGGGGGAAGGTCGAGCAGTACTTC. This sequence joins TRBV4-2 and TRBJ2-7, with 8 bases fitting TRBD2. The CDR3 runs 13 residues. Trimming took 4 bases from V and 6 from J; bases not matched to a gene: 5. The germline gives CDR1 LGHNA, CDR2 YNFKEQ.

The chain combines TRBV6-5 with TRBJ1-1; tentative D call: TRBD1 (6 bases). The CDR3 runs 15 residues. V was clipped by 0 bases and J by 8 bases, with 16 bases between them. Germline V gene sequence: CDR1 MNHEY, CDR2 SVGAGI. CDR3 sequence reads: CASSYSRNSGTEAFF. CDR3 in DNA: TGTGCCAGCAGTTACTCGCGTAATAGCGGGACAGAAGCTTTCTTT.

The chain couples TRBV6-6 to TRBJ2-5; tentatively, D is TRBD2 (6 bases). Germline loops: CDR1 MNHNY, CDR2 SVGAGI (reference sequence). The ends were cut back, 2 bases at V and 5 bases at J, with 6 bases in the middle. The CDR3 loop spans 12 amino acids. The CDR3 region has the DNA TGTGCCAGCAGTTACGGGGGGGAGACCCAGTACTTC. It yields the protein CASSYGGETQYF.

The chain combines TRBV11-2 with TRBJ1-2; no firm D call. The CDR3 spans 11 residues. The germline V gene encodes CDR1 SGHAT and CDR2 FQNNGV. The V and J ends lost 5 bases and 7 bases respectively, with 8 bases between them. The CDR3 here is CASSPSVGYTF. Here the CDR3 DNA reads TGTGCCAGCAGCCCTTCCGTTGGCTACACCTTC.

The V gene is TRBV7-2, the J gene TRBJ1-6; D gene uncertain. The V gene's germline CDR1 is SGHTA and CDR2 FQGNSA. This CDR3 has 19 residues. With 1 base removed from V and 0 bases from J, the gap between germline ends came to 16 bases. CDR3 nucleotide sequence: TGTGCCAGCAGCTTAGTCCCCCAGGCCGAGAGCTCCTATAATTCACCCCTCCACTTT. Translating it yields CASSLVPQAESSYNSPLHF.

This chain links TRBV2 with TRBJ2-3; 7 bases are shared with TRBD1. The CDR3 sequence is 18 residues long. Germline V gives CDR1 SNHLY, CDR2 FYNNEI. V was clipped by 9 bases and J by 6 bases; unmatched bases: 24. The CDR3 reads CARPGAYRGLEGGDTQYF. As DNA, the CDR3 is TGTGCCAGACCCGGGGCCTATAGGGGGCTAGAGGGTGGGGATACGCAGTATTTT.

This clone has just a few counts. V gene TRBV6-1 combines with J gene TRBJ1-3, with D tentatively TRBD1 (5 bases). The CDR3 contains 16 residues. Germline V gene sequence: CDR1 MNHNS, CDR2 SASEGT. Trimming removed 0 bases from V and 1 base from J, with 10 bases in between. CDR3 residues: CASSEALRGSGNTIYF. In DNA form, the CDR3 reads TGTGCCAGCAGTGAAGCGCTTCGGGGGTCTGGAAACACCATATATTTT.

The rearrangement links TRBV9 to TRBJ2-1, with TRBD2 matching over 12 bases. Germline V lookup: CDR1 SGDLS, CDR2 YYNGEE. The CDR3 covers 15 residues. Trimming took 2 bases from V and 8 from J; bases not matched to a gene: 5. CDR3 protein: CASSVRASGGDEQFF. CDR3 bases: TGTGCCAGCAGCGTGAGGGCTAGCGGGGGGGATGAGCAGTTCTTC.

A remark on this clone: Sequence at one end of the junction differs from germline and may be a read error. The chain uses TRBV4-2 and TRBJ1-5, with 7 positions matching TRBD1. The CDR3 loop spans 18 amino acids. Germline CDR1 and CDR2: LGHNA and YNFKEQ. The CDR3 coding sequence is TGTGCCAGCAGCCAAGATCTCGGGAGTATGACAGGGTCCTTCCCTTTGGATTTT. Translating gives CASSQDLGSMTGSFPLDF.

The V gene is TRBV7-8, the J gene TRBJ1-1; the D is unclear. The CDR3 is 20 residues long. Germline CDR1 is SGHVS and CDR2 is FQNEAQ. V lost 1 base, J lost 0 bases, and 24 bases lay in between. This chain's CDR3 is CASSLVDSPPWKRMNTEAFF. As DNA, the CDR3 is TGTGCCAGCAGCTTAGTTGATAGCCCCCCTTGGAAGAGAATGAACACTGAAGCTTTCTTT.

V gene TRBV25-1 combines with J gene TRBJ2-1; 8 bases are a match to TRBD2. Germline loops: CDR1 MGHDK, CDR2 SYGVNS. V lost 4 bases to trimming and J lost 0 bases; unmatched junction nucleotides: 5. The CDR3 is 16 amino acids. The CDR3 region is CASSGTGTSSYNEQFF. The CDR3 DNA follows: TGTGCCAGCAGTGGGACCGGGACTAGCTCCTACAATGAGCAGTTCTTC.

V usage is TRBV6-5 and J usage is TRBJ1-1; D gene uncertain. Germline loops: CDR1 MNHEY, CDR2 SVGAGI. The CDR3 extends over 13 amino acids. With 10 bases removed from V and 3 bases from J, the gap between germline ends came to 15 bases. CDR3 amino acids: CATTGEPYTEAFF. CDR3 in DNA: TGTGCCACCACCGGGGAGCCGTACACTGAAGCTTTCTTT.

This clone came up a few times. V usage is TRBV7-9 and J usage is TRBJ1-3, with TRBD1 as a possible D gene (5 bases). Trimming took off 1 base at V and 0 bases at J, with 10 bases between the two ends. Germline V CDR1 and CDR2: SEHNR, FQNEAQ (reference sequence). The CDR3 runs 16 residues. The CDR3 reads CASSLGGGVSGNTIYF. In DNA form, the CDR3 reads TGTGCCAGCAGCTTAGGAGGAGGGGTCTCTGGAAACACCATATATTTT.

V is TRBV18 and J is TRBJ1-3; D unclear. V gave up 6 bases and J gave up 1 base, with 16 bases separating them. This CDR3 has 16 amino acids. Germline CDR1 KGHSH, CDR2 LQKENI. For the CDR3, the DNA is TGTGCCAGCTCCCTAGGCACGGCCCGATCTGGAAACACCATATATTTT. Its translation is CASSLGTARSGNTIYF.

This sequence joins TRBV18 and TRBJ1-1; 8 bases fit TRBD1. The CDR3 has 14 residues. Per the germline V gene, CDR1 is KGHSH and CDR2 is LQKENI. Germline trimming cut 6 bases from V and 5 bases from J; bases unmatched to any gene: 8. DNA of the CDR3: TGTGCCAGCTCGCAGGGACAGGATTCGACTGAAGCTTTCTTT. Protein: CASSQGQDSTEAFF.

The chain uses TRBV19 and TRBJ2-3; TRBD1 might be the D (6 bases). Trimming shortened V by 6 bases and J by 4 bases, and 17 bases separated the two germline ends. Looked up from germline, CDR1 is LNHDA and CDR2 is SQIVND (reference sequence). This CDR3 is 15 amino acids long. CDR3 loop: CASRPAPGDSDTQYF. The DNA of the CDR3 is TGTGCCAGTAGGCCAGCGCCAGGGGATTCAGATACGCAGTATTTT. Together with reference TRBV19 and TRBJ2-3, the CDR3 gives the full variable domain: DGGITQSPKYLFRKEGQNVTLSCEQNLNHDAMYWYRQDPGQGLRLIYYSQIVNDFQKGDIAEGYSVSREKKESFPLTVTSAQKNPTAFYLCASRPAPGDSDTQYFGPGTRLTVL.

This chain uses TRBV12-5 with TRBJ2-3; no clear D. Deletions cut 6 bases from V and 1 base from J, with 8 bases between. This CDR3 region has 13 residues. CDR1 is LGHNT, CDR2 FRNRAP, per germline. CDR3 bases: TGTGCTAGTGGCAACTCGGGCACAGATACGCAGTATTTT. This codes for CASGNSGTDTQYF.